This section outlines one T cell receptor (beta chain) sequence together with its context. The data are from a study of patients and donors after allogeneic stem cell transplantation. TCRdb re-analysed the RT-PCR reads in MiXCR, keeping a single row per CDR3 protein. The table has about a million distinct CDR3 sequences, approximately 19% seen once. The V end was cut by 4 bases, the J end by 7 bases, with 16 bases between. The CDR3 runs 14 residues. Germline V CDR1 and CDR2: SGHRS, YFSETQ. This sequence originates from a human donor who was either an allogeneic HSCT recipient or a stem cell or donor lymphocyte infusion donor (not recorded which). It is not recorded whose cells these are; they may come from a transplant donor. The sequencing input was blood, either unsorted or a sorted T cell fraction (not recorded which). This rearrangement joins TRBV5-1 to TRBJ2-3; perhaps TRBD2 as D (6 bases). The CDR3 sequence: CASSLGTRGYTQYF. CDR3 DNA sequence: TGCGCCAGCAGCCTAGGGACTCGGGGGTATACGCAGTATTTT.